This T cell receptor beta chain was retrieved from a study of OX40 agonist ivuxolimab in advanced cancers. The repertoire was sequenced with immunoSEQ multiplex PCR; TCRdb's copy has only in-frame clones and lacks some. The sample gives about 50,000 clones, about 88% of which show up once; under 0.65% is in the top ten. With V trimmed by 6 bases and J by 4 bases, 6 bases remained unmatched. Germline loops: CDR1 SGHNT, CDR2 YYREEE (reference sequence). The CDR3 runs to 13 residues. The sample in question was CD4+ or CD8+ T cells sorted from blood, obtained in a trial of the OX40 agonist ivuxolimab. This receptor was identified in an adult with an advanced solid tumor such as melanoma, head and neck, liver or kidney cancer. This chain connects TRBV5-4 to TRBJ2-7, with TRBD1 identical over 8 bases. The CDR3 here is CASTQGAEYEQYF. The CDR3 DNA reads TGTGCCAGCACCCAGGGGGCAGAGTACGAGCAGTACTTC.